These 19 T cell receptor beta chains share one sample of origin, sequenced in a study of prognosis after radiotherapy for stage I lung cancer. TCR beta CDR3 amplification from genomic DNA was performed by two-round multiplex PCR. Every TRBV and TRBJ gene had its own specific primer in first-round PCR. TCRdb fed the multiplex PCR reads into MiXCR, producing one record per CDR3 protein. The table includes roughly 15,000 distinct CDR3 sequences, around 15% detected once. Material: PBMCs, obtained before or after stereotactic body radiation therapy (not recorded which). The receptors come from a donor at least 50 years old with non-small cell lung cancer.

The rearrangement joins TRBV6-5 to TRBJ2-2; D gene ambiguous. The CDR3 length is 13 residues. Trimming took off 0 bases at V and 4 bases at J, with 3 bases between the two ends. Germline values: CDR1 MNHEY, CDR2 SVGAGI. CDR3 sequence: CASSYSSTGELFF. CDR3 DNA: TGTGCCAGCAGTTACTCGTCCACCGGGGAGCTGTTTTTT.

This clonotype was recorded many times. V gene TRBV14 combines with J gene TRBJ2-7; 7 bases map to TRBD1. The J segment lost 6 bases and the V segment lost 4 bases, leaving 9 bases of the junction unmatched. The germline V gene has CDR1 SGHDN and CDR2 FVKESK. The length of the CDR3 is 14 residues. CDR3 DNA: TGTGCCAGCAGCCTCGGACAGGTCCCGGGCGAGCAGTACGTC. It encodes CASSLGQVPGEQYV.

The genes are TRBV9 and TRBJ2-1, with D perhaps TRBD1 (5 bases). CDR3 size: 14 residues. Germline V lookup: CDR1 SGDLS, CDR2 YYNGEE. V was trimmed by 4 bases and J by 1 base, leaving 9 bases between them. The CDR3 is CASSFRGSYNEQFF. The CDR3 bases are TGTGCCAGCAGCTTTAGGGGTTCCTACAATGAGCAGTTCTTC.

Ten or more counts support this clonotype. As DNA, the CDR3 is TGTGCCAGCAGTGGACAGGGCTCGTACCAAGAGACCCAGTACTTC. As protein: CASSGQGSYQETQYF. This chain joins TRBV2 and TRBJ2-5; 7 bases align to TRBD1. The germline CDR1 and CDR2 sequences are SNHLY and FYNNEI. The CDR3 loop spans 15 amino acids. V lost 4 bases and J lost 0; bases outside the gene matches: 5.

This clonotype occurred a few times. CDR3 bases: TGCAGTGCTAGTTTCGGGCCCAAAAACATTCAGTACTTC. Translated: CSASFGPKNIQYF. This chain joins TRBV20-1 and TRBJ2-4, with no clear D. The CDR3 has 13 amino acids. Germline V lookup: CDR1 DFQATT, CDR2 SNEGSKA (reference sequence). V was trimmed by 3 bases and J by 2 bases, leaving 8 bases between them.

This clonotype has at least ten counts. Here the CDR3 DNA reads TGCAGCGTTGAAAACGGAAAGAGCTACGAGCAGTACTTC. Its translation: CSVENGKSYEQYF. J is TRBJ2-7 and V is TRBV29-1; D remains ambiguous. V was cut by 2 bases and J by 3 bases, with 11 bases left in between. Per germline, CDR1 SQVTM and CDR2 ANQGSEA. The CDR3 is 13 amino acids.

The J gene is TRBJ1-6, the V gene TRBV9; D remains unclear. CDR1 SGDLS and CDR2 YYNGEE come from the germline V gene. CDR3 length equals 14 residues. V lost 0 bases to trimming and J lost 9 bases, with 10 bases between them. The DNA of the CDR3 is TGTGCCAGCAGCGTAGGGGTTCTGGGTTCACCCCTCCACTTT. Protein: CASSVGVLGSPLHF.

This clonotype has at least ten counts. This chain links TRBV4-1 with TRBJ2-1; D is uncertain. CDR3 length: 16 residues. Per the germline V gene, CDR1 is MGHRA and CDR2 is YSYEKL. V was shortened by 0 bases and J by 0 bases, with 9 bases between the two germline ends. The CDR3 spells CASSQETAASYNEQFF. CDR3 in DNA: TGCGCCAGCAGCCAAGAGACGGCGGCCTCCTACAATGAGCAGTTCTTC.

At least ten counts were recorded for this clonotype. CDR3 DNA: TGTGCCAGCAGCTTAGTAGCCCTTGGGCGGGGGGACCAGTACAATGAGCAGTTCTTC. It yields the protein CASSLVALGRGDQYNEQFF. The J gene is TRBJ2-1, the V gene TRBV11-3; 8 nucleotides align to TRBD2. CDR1 and CDR2 from the germline V gene are SGHNT and YENEEA. V was clipped by 1 base and J by 4 bases; unmatched bases: 15. The CDR3 contains 19 residues.

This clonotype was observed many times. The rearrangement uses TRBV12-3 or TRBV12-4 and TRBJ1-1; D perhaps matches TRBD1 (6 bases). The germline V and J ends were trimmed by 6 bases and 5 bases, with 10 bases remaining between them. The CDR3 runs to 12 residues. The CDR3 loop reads CASRTGYTEAFF. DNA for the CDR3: TGTGCCAGCAGAACAGGGTATACTGAAGCTTTCTTT.

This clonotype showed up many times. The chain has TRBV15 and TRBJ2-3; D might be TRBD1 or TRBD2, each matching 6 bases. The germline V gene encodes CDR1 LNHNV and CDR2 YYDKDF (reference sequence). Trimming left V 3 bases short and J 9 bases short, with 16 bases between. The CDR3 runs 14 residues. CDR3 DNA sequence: TGTGCCACCAGCAGGGGGGGCCCTGGACAGACGCAGTATTTT. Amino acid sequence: CATSRGGPGQTQYF.

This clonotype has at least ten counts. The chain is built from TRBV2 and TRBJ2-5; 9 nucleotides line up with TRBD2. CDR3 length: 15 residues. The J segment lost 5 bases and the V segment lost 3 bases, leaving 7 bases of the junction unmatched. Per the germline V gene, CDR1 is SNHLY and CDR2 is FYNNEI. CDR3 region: CASSEPGLATETQYF. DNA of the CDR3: TGTGCCAGCAGTGAGCCGGGACTAGCAACGGAGACCCAGTACTTC. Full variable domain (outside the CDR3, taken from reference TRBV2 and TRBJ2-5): EPEVTQTPSHQVTQMGQEVILRCVPISNHLYFYWYRQILGQKVEFLVSFYNNEISEKSEIFDDQFSVERPDGSNFTLKIRSTKLEDSAMYFCASSEPGLATETQYFGPGTRLLVL.

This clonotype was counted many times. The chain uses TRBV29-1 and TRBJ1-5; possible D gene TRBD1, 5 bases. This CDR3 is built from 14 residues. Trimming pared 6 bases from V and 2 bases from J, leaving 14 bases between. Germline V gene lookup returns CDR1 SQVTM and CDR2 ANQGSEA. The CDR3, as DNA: TGCAGCGTAGGGGACGGATGGGGCAATCAGCCCCAGCATTTT. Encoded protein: CSVGDGWGNQPQHF.

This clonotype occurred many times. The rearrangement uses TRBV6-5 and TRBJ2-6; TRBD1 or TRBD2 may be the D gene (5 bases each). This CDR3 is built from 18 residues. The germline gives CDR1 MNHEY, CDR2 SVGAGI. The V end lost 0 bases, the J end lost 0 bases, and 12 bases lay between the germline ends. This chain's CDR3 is CASSYSYGGISGANVLTF. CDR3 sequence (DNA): TGTGCCAGCAGTTACTCGTATGGGGGAATCTCTGGGGCCAACGTCCTGACTTTC.

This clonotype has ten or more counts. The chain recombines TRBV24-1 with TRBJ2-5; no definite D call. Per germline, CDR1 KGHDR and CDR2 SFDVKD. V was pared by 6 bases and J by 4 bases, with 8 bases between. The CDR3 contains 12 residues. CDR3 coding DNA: TGTGCCACCAGTCTCGGTTCAGAGACCCAGTACTTC. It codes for CATSLGSETQYF.

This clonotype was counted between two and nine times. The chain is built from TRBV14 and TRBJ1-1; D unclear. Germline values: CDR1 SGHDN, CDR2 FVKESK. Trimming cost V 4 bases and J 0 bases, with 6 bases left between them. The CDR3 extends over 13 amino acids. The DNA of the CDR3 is TGTGCCAGCAGCCCCTTCATGAACACTGAAGCTTTCTTT. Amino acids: CASSPFMNTEAFF.

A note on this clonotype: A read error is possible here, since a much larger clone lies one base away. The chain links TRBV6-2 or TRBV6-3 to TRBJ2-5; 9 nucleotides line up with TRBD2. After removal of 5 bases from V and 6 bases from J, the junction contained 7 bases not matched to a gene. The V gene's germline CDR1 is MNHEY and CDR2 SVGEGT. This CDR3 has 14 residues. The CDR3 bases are TGTGCCAGCAGTGTAAGCGGGAGGCAGAAGACCCAGTACTTC. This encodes CASSVSGRQKTQYF.

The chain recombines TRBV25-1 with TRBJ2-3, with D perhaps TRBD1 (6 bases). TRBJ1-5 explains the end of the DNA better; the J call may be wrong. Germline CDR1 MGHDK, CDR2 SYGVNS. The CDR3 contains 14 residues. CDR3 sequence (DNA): TGTGCCAGCAGTGGGGGGCAGGGCACAGATACGCAGCATTTT. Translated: CASSGGQGTDTQHF.

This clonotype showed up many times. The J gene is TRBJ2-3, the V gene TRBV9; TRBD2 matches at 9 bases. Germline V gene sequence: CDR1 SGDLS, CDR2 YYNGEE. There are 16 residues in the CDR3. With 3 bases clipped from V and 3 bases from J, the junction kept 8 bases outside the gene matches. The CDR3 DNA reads TGTGCCAGCAGCGAATTAGCGGGAGCTGGTACAGATACGCAGTATTTT. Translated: CASSELAGAGTDTQYF.